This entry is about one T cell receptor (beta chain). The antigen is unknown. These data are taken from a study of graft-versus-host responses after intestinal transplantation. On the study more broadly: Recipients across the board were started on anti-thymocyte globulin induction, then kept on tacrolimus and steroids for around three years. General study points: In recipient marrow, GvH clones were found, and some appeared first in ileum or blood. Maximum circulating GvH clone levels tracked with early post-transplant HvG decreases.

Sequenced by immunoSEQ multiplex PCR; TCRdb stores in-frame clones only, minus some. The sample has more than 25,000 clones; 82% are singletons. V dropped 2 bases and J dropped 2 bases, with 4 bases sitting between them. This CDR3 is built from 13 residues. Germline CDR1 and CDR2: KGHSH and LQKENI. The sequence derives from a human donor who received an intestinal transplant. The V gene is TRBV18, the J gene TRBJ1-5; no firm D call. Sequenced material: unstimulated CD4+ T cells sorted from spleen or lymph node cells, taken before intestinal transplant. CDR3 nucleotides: TGTGCCAGCTCACCAGAAGGCAATCAGCCCCAGCATTTT. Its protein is CASSPEGNQPQHF.